Described below is a single TCR beta chain sequence and its context. Its antigen is as yet unknown. This CDR3 region has 14 residues. Germline-derived CDR1 and CDR2 are SGDLS and YYNGEE. Trimming shortened V by 0 bases and J by 1 base, and 7 bases separated the two germline ends. Baseline, cycle 4 day 1, and cycle 7 day 1 were the blood sampling points. The protocol was immunoSEQ multiplex PCR, while the TCRdb copy is restricted to in-frame clones and leaves out a portion. This table has just under 80,000 clones, about 91% appearing once. This sample is drawn from a study of OX40 agonist ivuxolimab in advanced cancers. Overall study context: Patients were treated with intravenous ivuxolimab, dosed at 0.01 to 10 mg/kg and infused every 2 weeks.

Findings and limits, study-wide: Blood T cells, both CD4+ and CD8+, expanded clonally by week 6 at 0.1 to 3.0 mg/kg. Undetermined was the antigen specificity of the expanded peripheral T cells.

The sequencing used CD4+ or CD8+ T cells sorted from blood, collected in a trial of the OX40 agonist ivuxolimab. This clonotype was sampled from an adult with an advanced solid tumor such as melanoma, head and neck, liver or kidney cancer. The chain employs TRBV9 and TRBJ2-5; D gene uncertain. This chain's CDR3 is CASSVGGIQETQYF. CDR3 sequence (DNA): TGTGCCAGCAGCGTAGGGGGAATCCAAGAGACCCAGTACTTC.